The rows below give T cell receptor beta chains drawn from one sample of a study of cytomegalovirus exposure and HLA in healthy donors. The method was immunoSEQ multiplex PCR; TCRdb's version includes in-frame clones alone and lacks a portion of them. Among about 220,000 clones listed, about 74% were seen once. The sample consisted of PBMCs. The source is a woman aged 25 to 39 in good health and CMV-seronegative. Both conserved end residues are part of each CDR3. The D gene is left open where the match is weak. Expanded clones get a size class; other rows say once, few or many, or leave the size out.

j_call,clone_size,d_call,v_call,cdr3_nt,cdr3_aa
TRBJ2-5,.,TRBD1,TRBV5-1,TGCGCCAGCAGCCTAGACAGGGCACAAGAGACCCAGTACTTC,CASSLDRAQETQYF
TRBJ1-5,.,.,TRBV6-1,TGTGCCAGCAGTGAAGGGGGGGATCGCAATCAGCCCCAGCATTTT,CASSEGGDRNQPQHF
TRBJ2-5,few,TRBD1,TRBV2,TGTGCCAGCAGTGAAGTCGGGACAGGGGGAACGCAAGAGACCCAGTACTTC,CASSEVGTGGTQETQYF
TRBJ1-1,.,.,TRBV7-9,TGTGCCAGCAGCCCGCCGGGTACTGAAGCTTTCTTT,CASSPPGTEAFF
TRBJ2-2,.,.,TRBV19,TGTGCCAGTAGTAGCGGAGACCTAACCGGGGAGCTGTTTTTT,CASSSGDLTGELFF
TRBJ2-1,.,TRBD2,TRBV7-3,TGTGCCAGCAGCTCCGGGACTAGCGGGAGGGCCGGTGAGCAGTTCTTC,CASSSGTSGRAGEQFF
TRBJ1-1,.,.,TRBV7-2,TGTGCCAGCAGCTTCCCTTTCCTCAACACTGAAGCTTTCTTT,CASSFPFLNTEAFF
TRBJ1-2,.,TRBD1,TRBV7-2,TGTGCCAGCAGCTTAGAGTTTGGACAGGGGTCTAACTATGGCTACACCTTC,CASSLEFGQGSNYGYTF
TRBJ2-6,.,.,TRBV13,TGTGCCAGCAGCCCCAGGGCTGGGGCCAACGTCCTGACTTTC,CASSPRAGANVLTF
TRBJ1-5,.,.,TRBV30,TGTGCCTGGAGTCCCGTGGGGGGGAGCAATCAGCCCCAGCATTTT,CAWSPVGGSNQPQHF
TRBJ1-1,.,.,TRBV30,TGTGCCTGGAGTCCCACAGTTGAAGCTTTCTTT,CAWSPTVEAFF
TRBJ1-2,.,.,TRBV4-1,TGCGCCAGCAGCCAAGATCGGGGGGCCTATGGCTACACCTTC,CASSQDRGAYGYTF
TRBJ2-6,once,.,TRBV19,TGTGCCAGTAGTACGACAAGCATTGGGGCCAACGTCCTGACTTTC,CASSTTSIGANVLTF
TRBJ1-4,.,.,TRBV4-2,TGTGCCAGCAGCCAAACCCTAACAGGCGCCACTGGAAAACTGTTTTTT,CASSQTLTGATGKLFF
TRBJ2-1,few,.,TRBV7-8,TGTGCCAGCAGCTGGGGACTTTTTGAGGAGCAGTTCTTC,CASSWGLFEEQFF
TRBJ1-2,once,.,TRBV7-9,TGTGCCAGCAGCACCACGACACCCTACGGCTATGGCTACACCTTC,CASSTTTPYGYGYTF
TRBJ2-7,.,.,TRBV5-6,TGTGCCAGCAGCTCCCGGACACCCCCCTACGAGCAGTACTTC,CASSSRTPPYEQYF
TRBJ1-6,.,.,TRBV6-5,TGTGCCAGCAGTGAAGCGGTCCGATCACCCCTCCACTTT,CASSEAVRSPLHF
TRBJ2-1,.,TRBD2,TRBV7-7,TGTGCTAGCAGCCGAGACCAACTAGCGAGTGAGCAGTTCTTC,CASSRDQLASEQFF
TRBJ2-1,.,TRBD1,TRBV2,TGTGCCAGCAGATATCAAGACAGGGTACGCTCCTACAATGAGCAGTTCTTC,CASRYQDRVRSYNEQFF
TRBJ2-5,.,.,TRBV7-9,TGTTCCAGCAGCTTAAGCCACGGAGGAGACATCCAAGAGACCCAGTACTTC,CSSSLSHGGDIQETQYF
TRBJ2-7,.,.,TRBV7-8,TGTGCCAGCAGCTTAGACGGACAGTTCTCCTACGAGCAGTACTTC,CASSLDGQFSYEQYF
TRBJ1-4,.,.,TRBV7-9,TGTGCCAGCAGCGTCGGAGGGCTCGGCGAAAAACTGTTTTTT,CASSVGGLGEKLFF
TRBJ2-1,once,TRBD2,TRBV27,TGTGCCAGCAGCCAACCCCCCCTAGCGGGAGCCCCCAATGAGCAGTTCTTC,CASSQPPLAGAPNEQFF
TRBJ2-7,.,TRBD1,TRBV29-1,TGCAGCGTTGAAGAGCGATTTAAGGGACAGGGGCACTCCTACGAGCAGTACTTC,CSVEERFKGQGHSYEQYF
TRBJ2-3,.,.,TRBV6-1,TGTGCCAGCAGGTATCGTAATACGCAGTATTTT,CASRYRNTQYF
TRBJ2-3,.,TRBD1,TRBV9,TGTGCCAGCAGCGTAGAGGGGGCCACAGATACGCAGTATTTT,CASSVEGATDTQYF